A single sample is the source of the 14 T cell receptor beta chains below, sequenced in a study of untreated major depressive disorder. Data came from immunoSEQ multiplex PCR; TCRdb stores just in-frame clones and leaves some out. This table has 21,000 or so clones, approximately 89% appearing once. Material for sequencing was CD4+ T cells from PBMCs. Receptors were obtained from a woman under 40 in good health.

This rearrangement joins TRBV27 to TRBJ1-1; TRBD1 might be the D (5 bases). The germline V gene has CDR1 MNHEY and CDR2 SMNVEV (reference sequence). The V end was cut by 5 bases, the J end by 8 bases, with 15 bases between. The CDR3 extends over 13 amino acids. CDR3 amino acids: CASSARTRGEAFF. The CDR3 region has the DNA TGTGCCAGCAGTGCGCGGACACGGGGGGAAGCTTTCTTT.

This clone turned up a few times. The chain links TRBV28 to TRBJ1-5; no reliable D call. Germline CDR1 is MDHEN and CDR2 is SYDVKM. The CDR3 has 12 residues. V was pared by 4 bases and J by 4 bases, with 5 bases between. The CDR3 nucleotides are TGTGCCAGCAGTTCCACTAATCAGCCCCAGCATTTT. Its protein product is CASSSTNQPQHF.

V gene TRBV6-5 combines with J gene TRBJ1-1, with D tentatively TRBD1 (6 bases). Deletions cut 8 bases from V and 4 bases from J, with 17 bases between. The CDR3 runs to 14 residues. CDR1 MNHEY and CDR2 SVGAGI come from the germline V gene. CDR3 bases: TGTGCCAGCTTCAGGGACACCGTTGTCACTGAAGCTTTCTTT. It encodes CASFRDTVVTEAFF.

This clone has a single count. The chain joins TRBV30 to TRBJ2-5; D is perhaps TRBD2 (7 bases). The CDR3 is made up of 14 amino acids. V shed 7 bases and J shed 5 bases, with 20 bases lying between them. Looked up from germline, CDR1 is GTSNPN and CDR2 is SVGIG (reference sequence). Here the CDR3 DNA reads TGTGCCTCCGCCGGGGGGCTTGAGTCGGAGACCCAGTACTTC. Protein: CASAGGLESETQYF.

This clone was detected only once. J is TRBJ2-1 and V is TRBV4-3, with 11 bases that match TRBD2. Germline CDR1 reads LGHNA; CDR2 reads YSLEER. With V trimmed by 4 bases and J by 8 bases, 13 bases remained unmatched. The CDR3 has 17 amino acids. CDR3 DNA: TGCGCCAGCAGCCGGTTCGCTTTTAGCGGGGGGGCCTATGAGCAGTTCTTC. Its translation: CASSRFAFSGGAYEQFF.

This clone occurred a few times. V usage is TRBV7-8 and J usage is TRBJ2-7; D gene ambiguous. This CDR3 contains 12 residues. Germline V gene sequence: CDR1 SGHVS, CDR2 FQNEAQ. V lost 5 bases, J lost 2 bases, and 7 bases lay in between. Here the CDR3 DNA reads TGTGCCAGCAGCCTAGATGCCTACGAGCAGTACTTC. Amino acid sequence: CASSLDAYEQYF.

The chain carries TRBV30 and TRBJ2-7, with 7 bases aligning to TRBD1. There are 14 residues in the CDR3. With 2 bases clipped from V and 0 bases from J, the junction kept 4 bases outside the gene matches. Looked up from germline, CDR1 is GTSNPN and CDR2 is SVGIG (reference sequence). The CDR3 sequence is CAWSSWTGSYEQYF. CDR3 DNA sequence: TGTGCCTGGAGTTCGTGGACAGGCTCCTACGAGCAGTACTTC.

The V call is TRBV18, the J call TRBJ1-1; D gene uncertain. The CDR3 is made up of 16 amino acids. Trimming took 3 bases from V and 0 from J, leaving 14 bases between them. CDR1 and CDR2 (germline): KGHSH, LQKENI. CDR3 in amino acids: CASSPRSGNLNTEAFF. CDR3 sequence (DNA): TGTGCCAGCTCACCTAGGTCAGGTAATCTGAACACTGAAGCTTTCTTT.

CDR3 DNA sequence: TGTGCCAGCAGTCTAGGGCCCCCACAGGGTTTGCCCGGGGAGCTGTTTTTT. Amino acids: CASSLGPPQGLPGELFF. The rearrangement links TRBV27 to TRBJ2-2; weak D call: TRBD1 (6 bases). Germline V gene sequence: CDR1 MNHEY, CDR2 SMNVEV (reference sequence). The V end lost 5 bases, the J end lost 6 bases, and 22 bases lay between the germline ends. CDR3 length: 17 amino acids.

The chain employs TRBV5-4 and TRBJ2-3; D is unresolved. Deletions cut 0 bases from V and 6 bases from J, with 8 bases between. CDR3 size: 13 residues. Looked up from germline, CDR1 is SGHNT and CDR2 is YYREEE (reference sequence). The CDR3 DNA follows: TGTGCCAGCAGCTTGGTAGGTCCTGATACGCAGTATTTT. Its protein product is CASSLVGPDTQYF.

This chain uses TRBV7-9 with TRBJ1-2; D not resolved. Germline assignment: CDR1 SEHNR and CDR2 FQNEAQ (reference sequence). The V end was cut by 5 bases, the J end by 3 bases, with 19 bases between. The CDR3 contains 16 residues. The CDR3 loop reads CASSPDFVGQYYGYTF. CDR3 bases: TGTGCCAGCAGCCCCGATTTCGTAGGGCAGTACTATGGCTACACCTTC.

This clone is a singleton in its sample. The chain employs TRBV28 and TRBJ1-2; D is possibly TRBD1 (6 bases). CDR3 size: 14 residues. In germline, CDR1 is MDHEN, CDR2 SYDVKM. The V end lost 3 bases, the J end lost 0 bases, and 8 bases lay between the germline ends. CDR3 region: CASSFRTANYGYTF. CDR3 in DNA: TGTGCCAGCAGTTTTCGGACAGCTAACTATGGCTACACCTTC.

The chain recombines TRBV7-2 with TRBJ2-5; TRBD1 matches at 7 bases. V dropped 5 bases and J dropped 5; count of bases not matched to a gene: 17. The CDR3 consists of 17 residues. Germline CDR1 reads SGHTA; CDR2 reads FQGNSA. CDR3 amino acids: CASSRARSTGPLETQYF. CDR3 sequence (DNA): TGTGCCAGCAGCCGGGCCCGTTCGACAGGGCCCCTGGAGACCCAGTACTTC.

The V gene is TRBV19, the J gene TRBJ1-3, with D hard to call. The CDR3 length is 13 residues. CDR1 and CDR2 from the germline V gene are LNHDA and SQIVND (reference sequence). Trimming stripped 5 bases from V and 4 bases from J, with 9 bases between. The CDR3 reads CASSSADGNTIYF. The DNA of the CDR3 is TGTGCCAGTAGTTCGGCGGACGGAAACACCATATATTTT.